This T cell receptor (beta chain) stems from a study of T cell responses to AZD1222 COVID-19 vaccine. Remarks on this clone: The antigen remains unidentified.

Study outcomes and limitations: CD4 TCRs linked to vaccination spanned spike, dominating at 160-218 and 743-854. Only a handful of people who got AZD1222 tested seropositive at baseline. Nearly half of unique spike-specific TCRs reportedly avoided B.1.351 and B.1.1.7 mutated regions. Repertoire sampling happened only post peak T cell response.

The germline V gene has CDR1 WSHSY and CDR2 SAAADI. Trimming shortened V by 5 bases and J by 4 bases, and 11 bases separated the two germline ends. This CDR3 contains 13 residues. The protocol was immunoSEQ multiplex PCR, while the TCRdb copy is restricted to in-frame clones and leaves out a portion. The table records around 140,000 clones, roughly 85% of them present only once. The starting material was peripheral blood, obtained 28 days after the second dose of the MenACWY control vaccine. The TCR was taken from an adult who received the MenACWY meningococcal vaccine as a control. The genes are TRBV10-2 and TRBJ1-2; D might be TRBD1 (5 bases). CDR3 in amino acids: CASSRGIGYGYTF. The CDR3 DNA sequence: TGCGCCAGCAGTAGGGGTATCGGCTATGGCTACACCTTC.